A single sample is the source of the 16 T cell receptor beta chains below, sequenced in a study of chemoradiotherapy in HPV16-positive cancers. The protocol was immunoSEQ multiplex PCR, while the TCRdb copy is restricted to in-frame clones and leaves out a portion. The sample yields about 3,600 clones, around 94% seen once. This sample was taken from a patient who underwent chemoradiotherapy. Receptors originate from a human donor with HPV-associated anogenital cancer.

As concerns this clone: Additional DNA sequences in this sample encode the identical CDR3. The CDR3 reads CATSRVTGATNEKLFF. For the CDR3, the DNA is TGTGCCACCAGCAGAGTAACCGGAGCAACTAATGAAAAACTGTTTTTT. The rearrangement joins TRBV15 to TRBJ1-4; no definite D call. The CDR3 is 16 residues long. Germline CDR1 is LNHNV and CDR2 is YYDKDF (reference sequence). Trimming took 1 base from V and 0 from J, leaving 9 bases between them.

J is TRBJ1-2 and V is TRBV11-3, with D uncertain. Trimming took off 0 bases at V and 4 bases at J, with 9 bases between the two ends. The CDR3 runs 14 residues. Germline CDR1 reads SGHNT; CDR2 reads YENEEA. The CDR3 sequence: CASSLDPNSYGYTF. The CDR3 region has the DNA TGTGCCAGCAGCTTAGACCCAAACAGCTATGGCTACACCTTC. The whole variable domain, filled in from reference TRBV11-3 and TRBJ1-2, reads EAGVVQSPRYKIIEKKQPVAFWCNPISGHNTLYWYLQNLGQGPELLIRYENEEAVDDSQLPKDRFSAERLKGVDSTLKIQPAELGDSAVYLCASSLDPNSYGYTFGSGTRLTVV.

The chain is built from TRBV7-9 and TRBJ2-7; 11 bases are a match to TRBD1. Looked up from germline, CDR1 is SEHNR and CDR2 is FQNEAQ (reference sequence). The V segment lost 1 base and the J segment 9 bases; nucleotides outside the gene matches: 5. The CDR3 spans 14 residues. The CDR3 DNA sequence: TGTGCCAGCAGCTTAGAATGGGACAGGGGGTCGCAGTACTTC. Translated: CASSLEWDRGSQYF.

The table lists this clone with a count of one. The rearrangement joins TRBV5-6 to TRBJ1-2, with D perhaps TRBD1 (5 bases). Looked up from germline, CDR1 is SGHDT and CDR2 is YYEEEE. The germline V and J ends were trimmed by 6 bases and 5 bases, with 14 bases remaining between them. The CDR3 is made up of 13 amino acids. This CDR3 reads CASTSPGGYGYTF. CDR3 nucleotides: TGTGCCAGCACCTCTCCCGGGGGGTATGGCTACACCTTC.

The chain employs TRBV2 and TRBJ2-6, with 7 bases that match TRBD1. This CDR3 spans 16 amino acids. The ends lost 6 bases at V and 1 base at J; junction bases unmatched: 6. Per the germline V gene, CDR1 is SNHLY and CDR2 is FYNNEI. The CDR3 DNA reads as TGTGCCAGCAGCTACGGGACAGTGTCTGGGGCCAACGTCCTGACTTTC. This encodes CASSYGTVSGANVLTF.

This clone was detected a few times. The rearrangement uses TRBV25-1 and TRBJ2-5; weak D call: TRBD2 (5 bases). Trimming cost V 5 bases and J 2 bases, with 15 bases left between them. The CDR3 has 15 amino acids. The germline CDR1 and CDR2 sequences are MGHDK and SYGVNS. The CDR3 DNA reads TGTGCCAGCAGTTCCGGACTGAGTTCTCAAGAGACCCAGTACTTC. Translation gives CASSSGLSSQETQYF. Based on the CDR3 plus reference TRBV25-1 and TRBJ2-5, the full variable domain is EADIYQTPRYLVIGTGKKITLECSQTMGHDKMYWYQQDPGMELHLIHYSYGVNSTEKGDLSSESTVSRIRTEHFPLTLESARPSHTSQYLCASSSGLSSQETQYFGPGTRLLVL.

The CDR3 sequence is CASSQVPLAEYNEQFF. The CDR3 DNA follows: TGTGCCAGCAGCCAAGTCCCACTAGCGGAGTACAATGAGCAGTTCTTC. V usage is TRBV14 and J usage is TRBJ2-1; 8 bases align to TRBD2. The CDR3 is made up of 16 amino acids. Trimming at V came to 1 base and at J to 4 bases, leaving 6 bases not matched to a gene. Germline CDR1 SGHDN, CDR2 FVKESK.

This chain connects TRBV28 to TRBJ2-3, with 7 nucleotides matching TRBD1. In germline, CDR1 is MDHEN, CDR2 SYDVKM. The V and J ends lost 8 bases and 0 bases, in that order; junction bases with no gene match: 8. The CDR3 is made up of 15 amino acids. The CDR3 sequence is CASRGTEHSTDTQYF. The CDR3 DNA sequence: TGTGCCAGCCGTGGGACAGAGCATAGCACAGATACGCAGTATTTT.

The genes are TRBV30 and TRBJ1-1; D remains unclear. The CDR3 spans 13 residues. Trimming removed 5 bases from V and 1 base from J, with 11 bases in between. Looked up from germline, CDR1 is GTSNPN and CDR2 is SVGIG (reference sequence). CDR3 bases: TGTGCCTGGGAAGGACGGGGGAACACTGAAGCTTTCTTT. It encodes CAWEGRGNTEAFF.

The chain has TRBV2 and TRBJ1-2; 9 bases agree with TRBD1. Losses at the gene ends were 5 bases for V and 7 bases for J; bases not matched to a gene: 8. CDR3 length: 14 residues. Germline assignment: CDR1 SNHLY and CDR2 FYNNEI. The CDR3 coding sequence is TGTGCCAGCAGTAGGACAGGGGCTGAGGGTGGCTACACCTTC. It is translated as CASSRTGAEGGYTF.

The CDR3 loop is CASTGSQGGYGYTF. CDR3 coding DNA: TGTGCCAGCACCGGTTCCCAGGGCGGCTATGGCTACACCTTC. The rearrangement uses TRBV7-9 and TRBJ1-2, with D possibly being TRBD1 (5 bases). Germline V gene lookup returns CDR1 SEHNR and CDR2 FQNEAQ (reference sequence). V lost 7 bases and J 4 bases, leaving 16 bases between the germline ends. The length of the CDR3 is 14 residues.

The gene calls are TRBV6-5 and TRBJ2-5; TRBD2 matches 7 bases. Germline-derived CDR1 and CDR2 are MNHEY and SVGAGI. The CDR3 covers 14 residues. V lost 6 bases to trimming and J lost 7 bases; unmatched junction nucleotides: 11. The CDR3 loop is CASRPAREAGTQYF. The CDR3 bases are TGTGCCAGCAGACCAGCCCGGGAGGCGGGGACCCAGTACTTC.

The chain uses TRBV6-5 and TRBJ1-1; a weak D match, TRBD1 (5 bases). Germline V gene data show CDR1 as MNHEY and CDR2 as SVGAGI. The germline V and J ends were trimmed by 2 bases and 0 bases, with 13 bases remaining between them. The CDR3 runs 16 residues. The CDR3 DNA reads as TGTGCCAGCAGTTACATACAGGCAACCCTGAACACTGAAGCTTTCTTT. Its translation: CASSYIQATLNTEAFF.

J is TRBJ2-7 and V is TRBV2; 7 nucleotides match TRBD1. Germline-derived CDR1 and CDR2 are SNHLY and FYNNEI. The CDR3 consists of 15 residues. The V segment lost 6 bases and the J segment 6 bases; nucleotides outside the gene matches: 14. CDR3 DNA sequence: TGTGCCAGCAGGGTCAGGACAGGACTTTTGGGCGAGCAGTACTTC. This codes for CASRVRTGLLGEQYF.

The chain couples TRBV5-4 to TRBJ2-1; 7 bases line up with TRBD2. This CDR3 is 15 amino acids long. J gave up 2 bases and V 4 bases, and 6 bases lay outside the gene matches. Germline CDR1 reads SGHNT; CDR2 reads YYREEE (reference sequence). CDR3 sequence reads: CASSPSGNTYNEQFF. CDR3 sequence (DNA): TGTGCCAGCAGCCCAAGCGGGAACACCTACAATGAGCAGTTCTTC.

CDR3 sequence (DNA): TGCAGCGTTAGGCCAGGCGGCGGGGAGCTGTTTTTT. Its translation: CSVRPGGGELFF. J is TRBJ2-2 and V is TRBV29-1; D unresolved. Germline V lookup: CDR1 SQVTM, CDR2 ANQGSEA. V lost 5 bases, J lost 7 bases, and 11 bases lay in between. CDR3 size: 12 residues.